The sequence of this T cell receptor (beta chain) was determined in a study of blood T cell repertoires in COVID-19. Across the whole study: Samples of COVID-19 (acute and convalescent) were obtained from the United States, Italy and Spain. PBMCs, B-cell-depleted T cells, or T cells provided the cDNA or gDNA that made up the material.

Trimming pared 6 bases from V and 7 bases from J, leaving 13 bases between. The CDR3 has 13 residues. Authors' data handling: Estimates of nucleated cell counts were drawn from the amplification of reference gene primers. Produced via immunoSEQ multiplex PCR; TCRdb's table is partial and in-frame only. Clone size and V and J calls were adopted from that table, with D and trimming inferred from the DNA. In the table there are about 110,000 clones, approximately 92% of which are singletons. What was sequenced was peripheral blood. The chain employs TRBV12-3 or TRBV12-4 and TRBJ1-5, with D perhaps TRBD1 (5 bases). This clonotype originated in a woman older than 75 with acute or convalescent COVID-19. The CDR3 is CASRGGGWQPQHF. The CDR3 region has the DNA TGTGCCAGCAGGGGGGGTGGGTGGCAGCCCCAGCATTTT.